These 7 T cell receptor beta chains came from one sample sequenced in a study of T cells in Graves' hyperthyroidism and ophthalmopathy. TCR beta CDR3 regions were amplified from RNA transcripts. HTBI primers were the set used in a first-round RT-PCR of the TCR CDR3. TCRdb reanalysed the multiplex PCR reads using MiXCR and keeps one entry per CDR3 protein. The data hold about 380,000 distinct CDR3 sequences, with under 20% observed a single time. The sample consisted of blood. These receptor sequences come from a man aged 18 to 29 with Graves' ophthalmopathy.

This clonotype turned up a few times. The chain couples TRBV10-2 to TRBJ1-5; 8 nucleotides agree with TRBD1. Per germline, CDR1 WSHSY and CDR2 SAAADI. V shed 5 bases and J 3 bases; nucleotides not matched to a gene: 3. CDR3 length: 14 amino acids. CDR3 in amino acids: CASSLTGVNQPQHF. DNA for the CDR3: TGCGCCAGCAGTTTGACAGGGGTCAATCAGCCCCAGCATTTT.

There are many counts of this clonotype. The V and J genes are TRBV12-3 or TRBV12-4 and TRBJ1-1; possible D gene TRBD1, 5 bases. The V gene lost 2 bases and the J gene lost 5 bases, with 12 bases spanning the gap. There are 14 residues in the CDR3. The CDR3 DNA reads as TGTGCCAGCAGTTTAAGCAGGGCTCAGACTGAAGCTTTCTTT. The encoded protein is CASSLSRAQTEAFF.

This clonotype was counted at least ten times. As DNA, the CDR3 is TGTGCCAGCAAAATGGCGGGCAGCACAGATACGCAGTATTTT. Protein sequence: CASKMAGSTDTQYF. The chain joins TRBV27 to TRBJ2-3, with TRBD2 as a possible D gene (5 bases). Germline V gene data show CDR1 as MNHEY and CDR2 as SMNVEV (reference sequence). The V gene lost 7 bases and the J gene lost 0 bases, with 11 bases spanning the gap. The CDR3 runs to 14 residues.

This clonotype was seen at least ten times. V is TRBV3-1 and J is TRBJ2-1; perhaps TRBD2 as D (6 bases). CDR1 and CDR2 (germline): LGHDT, YNNKEL (reference sequence). Deletions cut 0 bases from V and 1 base from J, with 19 bases between. The CDR3 contains 19 residues. CDR3 nucleotides: TGTGCCAGCAGCCAAGAAAGTGGCGAAGCGGGCCATTCCTACAATGAGCAGTTCTTC. Translated: CASSQESGEAGHSYNEQFF.

This clonotype came up a few times. The CDR3 coding sequence is TGCAGCGTAGAACGACAGGGGGGTTTCGAGACCCAGTACTTC. It codes for CSVERQGGFETQYF. The genes are TRBV29-1 and TRBJ2-5; TRBD1 matches 9 bases. CDR3 length: 14 residues. V dropped 6 bases and J dropped 5; count of bases not matched to a gene: 10. Germline V gene data show CDR1 as SQVTM and CDR2 as ANQGSEA.

This clonotype was seen a few times. The chain couples TRBV27 to TRBJ1-5, with a tentative D call TRBD1 (5 bases). The germline gives CDR1 MNHEY, CDR2 SMNVEV (reference sequence). This CDR3 is built from 14 residues. V was clipped by 4 bases and J by 3 bases, with 10 bases between them. The CDR3 here is CASSSDRFNQPQHF. The CDR3 bases are TGTGCCAGCAGTTCAGACAGATTCAATCAGCCCCAGCATTTT.

The table lists this clonotype with a few counts. The chain combines TRBV4-1 with TRBJ1-1; no reliable D call. Germline V lookup: CDR1 MGHRA, CDR2 YSYEKL. The CDR3 has 12 residues. V was pared by 4 bases and J by 3 bases, with 6 bases between. The chain's CDR3 is CASSRDHTEAFF. Written as DNA, the CDR3 is TGCGCCAGCAGCCGGGATCACACTGAAGCTTTCTTT.